The 25 T cell receptor beta chains below were found in one sample sequenced in a study of blood T cells in healthy people across ages. The authors ran a second PCR of roughly 7 to 11 cycles using a sample-barcoded 5' primer and a J-beta primer mix. TCRdb reanalysed the 5' RACE reads using MiXCR and keeps one entry per CDR3 protein. The sample has about 1.1 million distinct CDR3 sequences, around two fifths seen once. Sequenced: blood. The receptors were gathered from a man younger than 30 in good health.

This rearrangement joins TRBV6-2 or TRBV6-3 to TRBJ2-2; TRBD1 is a possible D gene (6 bases). V was trimmed by 5 bases and J by 0 bases, leaving 10 bases between them. The CDR3 loop spans 15 amino acids. Germline V gene data show CDR1 as MNHEY and CDR2 as SVGEGT. The CDR3: CASSLNRANTGELFF. CDR3 sequence (DNA): TGTGCCAGCAGTCTAAACAGGGCGAACACCGGGGAGCTGTTTTTT.

The J gene is TRBJ2-7, the V gene TRBV5-5, with no clear D. The last part of the DNA fits TRBJ2-4 better; the J call may be wrong. The CDR3 loop spans 14 amino acids. Germline V gene lookup returns CDR1 SGHKS and CDR2 YYEKEE (reference sequence). DNA of the CDR3: TGTGCCAGCAGCTTGTTTGCCGAACAAAACATTCAGTACTTC. Encoded protein: CASSLFAEQNIQYF.

This clonotype was seen a few times. The CDR3 nucleotides read TGTGCCAGCAGCTTAGCCCCGGGACAGGCTTACTATGGCTACACCTTC. Amino acids: CASSLAPGQAYYGYTF. The chain combines TRBV11-2 with TRBJ1-2; 8 nucleotides line up with TRBD1. The germline gives CDR1 SGHAT, CDR2 FQNNGV. The CDR3 is 16 amino acids. With V trimmed by 1 base and J by 3 bases, 7 bases remained unmatched.

This rearrangement joins TRBV7-2 to TRBJ1-2, with a possible D match to TRBD1 (5 bases). V was pared by 1 base and J by 4 bases, with 10 bases between. The CDR3 consists of 14 residues. In germline, CDR1 is SGHTA, CDR2 FQGNSA. CDR3 region: CASSLEARVYGYTF. For the CDR3, the DNA is TGTGCCAGCAGCTTAGAAGCCAGGGTCTATGGCTACACCTTC.

This clonotype appeared many times. The J gene is TRBJ2-3, the V gene TRBV5-8; 9 nucleotides align to TRBD1. This CDR3 contains 16 residues. After removal of 2 bases from V and 4 bases from J, the junction contained 8 bases not matched to a gene. The germline V gene has CDR1 SGHTS and CDR2 YDEGEE. The CDR3 here is CASSFGDRVSADTQYF. CDR3 nucleotides: TGTGCCAGCAGCTTCGGGGACAGGGTTTCCGCAGATACGCAGTATTTT.

The CDR3 DNA reads TGCGCCAGCAGCCGAACAGTGGGGGGAAGCACCGGGGAGCTGTTTTTT. Its translation: CASSRTVGGSTGELFF. The chain has TRBV4-3 and TRBJ2-2; tentatively, D is TRBD2 (6 bases). There are 16 residues in the CDR3. Germline V gives CDR1 LGHNA, CDR2 YSLEER. Trimming left V 4 bases short and J 4 bases short, with 16 bases between.

This chain connects TRBV6-2 or TRBV6-3 to TRBJ1-2; tentative D call: TRBD1 (5 bases). The germline V gene has CDR1 MNHEY and CDR2 SVGEGT. This CDR3 comprises 12 residues. V shed 4 bases and J shed 7 bases, with 10 bases lying between them. The CDR3 region has the DNA TGTGCCAGCAGTTTAGGGGTTCCTGGCTACACCTTC. It specifies CASSLGVPGYTF.

This clonotype was picked up one time. J is TRBJ2-5 and V is TRBV4-3, with D possibly being TRBD2 (6 bases). Germline V lookup: CDR1 LGHNA, CDR2 YSLEER. The CDR3 contains 15 residues. V dropped 0 bases and J dropped 11 bases, with 19 bases sitting between them. Written as DNA, the CDR3 is TGCGCCAGCAGCCAAGAGACTAGTACCTACAATGAGCAGTACTTC. This encodes CASSQETSTYNEQYF.

The genes are TRBV2 and TRBJ1-6; D is ambiguous. V lost 8 bases and J lost 0, with 11 bases in between. The CDR3 has 15 residues. Per germline, CDR1 SNHLY and CDR2 FYNNEI. The CDR3 bases are TGTGCCAGCGGAGCCATGAGCTCCTATAATTCACCCCTCCACTTT. It yields the protein CASGAMSSYNSPLHF.

The V call is TRBV7-9, the J call TRBJ1-4; no clear D gene. The CDR3 loop spans 14 amino acids. V lost 1 base to trimming and J lost 8 bases, with 11 bases between them. Germline V gene lookup returns CDR1 SEHNR and CDR2 FQNEAQ (reference sequence). The CDR3 DNA sequence: TGTGCCAGCAGCTTAGTGGGGAGTGGGGAAAAACTGTTTTTT. Amino acids: CASSLVGSGEKLFF.

V usage is TRBV12-3 or TRBV12-4 and J usage is TRBJ1-2; a weak D match, TRBD1 (5 bases). V lost 2 bases to trimming and J lost 5 bases, with 15 bases between them. CDR3 length equals 15 residues. The CDR3: CASSLSEGPLYGYTF. The CDR3 nucleotides read TGTGCCAGCAGTTTAAGCGAGGGGCCCCTTTATGGCTACACCTTC.

The rearrangement joins TRBV7-9 to TRBJ2-7; 9 nucleotides line up with TRBD2. J lost 2 bases, V lost 5 bases, and 7 bases had no gene match. The CDR3 contains 15 residues. Per the germline V gene, CDR1 is SEHNR and CDR2 is FQNEAQ (reference sequence). The CDR3 is CASSLSSGATYEQYF. The CDR3 DNA reads as TGTGCCAGCAGCCTATCTAGCGGGGCTACCTACGAGCAGTACTTC.

The V call is TRBV3-1, the J call TRBJ1-2, with D uncertain. V dropped 1 base and J dropped 6 bases, with 6 bases sitting between them. The germline CDR1 and CDR2 sequences are LGHDT and YNNKEL (reference sequence). The CDR3 totals 12 residues. The CDR3, as DNA: TGTGCCAGCAGCCAAGTCCAGAATGGCTACACCTTC. Its translation: CASSQVQNGYTF.

The V gene is TRBV6-4, the J gene TRBJ1-1; D remains unclear. The CDR3 loop spans 15 amino acids. CDR1 and CDR2 from the germline V gene are MRHNA and SNTAGT. Trimming removed 3 bases from V and 1 base from J, with 12 bases in between. The CDR3 nucleotides read TGTGCCAGCAGTGAAACTCCGGATGGGAACACTGAAGCTTTCTTT. The encoded protein is CASSETPDGNTEAFF.

The chain is built from TRBV6-2 or TRBV6-3 and TRBJ1-5; D uncertain. Germline lookup yields CDR1 MNHEY and CDR2 SVGEGT. Trimming cost V 6 bases and J 4 bases, with 7 bases left between them. This CDR3 is 12 amino acids long. The DNA for the CDR3 is TGTGCCAGCAGGGTTCCGAATCAGCCCCAGCATTTT. Its translation: CASRVPNQPQHF.

The chain links TRBV12-3 or TRBV12-4 to TRBJ1-2, with D unresolved. The CDR3 covers 14 residues. V was cut by 4 bases and J by 6 bases, with 15 bases left in between. The CDR3 DNA reads TGTGCCAGCAGTTCTAGACAAATCAGGCATGGCTACACCTTC. This sequence encodes CASSSRQIRHGYTF.

Comment on this clonotype: With a much larger clone just one base away, this may be a read error. The chain uses TRBV7-2 and TRBJ1-1; D is uncertain. From germline, CDR1 is SGHTA and CDR2 FQGNSA. The CDR3 runs 9 residues. In nucleotides, the CDR3 is TGTGGGTTGAGCACTGAAGCTTTCTTT. This gives the protein CGLSTEAFF.

This clonotype was seen a handful of times. The chain recombines TRBV3-1 with TRBJ2-7, with D possibly matching TRBD1 (6 bases). The CDR3 has 13 residues. Deletions cut 3 bases from V and 5 bases from J, with 11 bases between. The V gene's germline CDR1 is LGHDT and CDR2 YNNKEL (reference sequence). The CDR3 bases are TGTGCCAGCAGCCATCTGGACAGTCACGAGCAGTACTTC. Protein product: CASSHLDSHEQYF.

V and J are TRBV2 and TRBJ2-7, with unresolved D. The CDR3 totals 12 residues. Between the trimmed V and J ends, which lost 7 bases and 7 bases, there was a span of 14 bases. From germline, CDR1 is SNHLY and CDR2 FYNNEI. The CDR3 reads CASTTFNNEQYF. The DNA of the CDR3 is TGTGCCAGCACGACCTTCAACAATGAGCAGTACTTC.

The chain uses TRBV6-2 or TRBV6-3 and TRBJ1-1; D is uncertain. CDR1 is MNHEY and CDR2 is SVGEGT in the germline V gene. The CDR3 has 14 amino acids. Trimming took off 6 bases at V and 1 base at J, with 12 bases between the two ends. The CDR3 loop is CASSPYGENTEAFF. The CDR3, as DNA: TGTGCCAGCAGCCCCTACGGTGAGAACACTGAAGCTTTCTTT.

The chain uses TRBV6-5 and TRBJ1-1; the D is unclear. CDR3 length: 13 residues. Trimming left V 2 bases short and J 5 bases short, with 9 bases between. CDR1 and CDR2 from the germline V gene are MNHEY and SVGAGI. CDR3 sequence reads: CASSYPGVTEAFF. The CDR3 coding sequence is TGTGCCAGCAGTTACCCCGGTGTAACTGAAGCTTTCTTT.

This clonotype was counted ten times or more. The chain employs TRBV4-1 and TRBJ2-2; 7 positions agree with TRBD1. V shed 2 bases, J shed 0 bases, and the junction held 9 bases outside the gene matches. Per germline, CDR1 MGHRA and CDR2 YSYEKL. The length of the CDR3 is 18 residues. The CDR3 here is CASSQTTGFKSNTGELFF. In DNA, the CDR3 is TGCGCCAGCAGCCAAACGACAGGGTTTAAGTCGAACACCGGGGAGCTGTTTTTT.

This clonotype has only a few counts. The chain combines TRBV20-1 with TRBJ2-3; D gene ambiguous. Germline V gene lookup returns CDR1 DFQATT and CDR2 SNEGSKA (reference sequence). Between the trimmed V and J ends, which lost 4 bases and 9 bases, there was a span of 11 bases. The CDR3 consists of 11 residues. This CDR3 is CSATDPPTQYF. CDR3 nucleotide sequence: TGCAGTGCTACAGACCCACCCACGCAGTATTTT.

This clonotype was seen many times. The chain uses TRBV4-3 and TRBJ2-3, with a possible D match to TRBD1 (5 bases). Germline CDR1 is LGHNA and CDR2 is YSLEER. V gave up 1 base and J gave up 5 bases, with 13 bases separating them. CDR3 length: 15 amino acids. The CDR3 spells CASSQVLQGKDTQYF. CDR3 nucleotide sequence: TGCGCCAGCAGCCAAGTTCTCCAGGGCAAAGATACGCAGTATTTT.

This clonotype was seen a handful of times. This chain joins TRBV20-1 and TRBJ1-2; D possibly corresponds to TRBD1 (5 bases). There are 14 residues in the CDR3. Trimming cost V 3 bases and J 3 bases, with 14 bases left between them. CDR1 and CDR2 from the germline V gene are DFQATT and SNEGSKA (reference sequence). The CDR3: CSARGSRVYYGYTF. The CDR3 nucleotides are TGCAGTGCTAGGGGGTCCAGGGTGTACTATGGCTACACCTTC.